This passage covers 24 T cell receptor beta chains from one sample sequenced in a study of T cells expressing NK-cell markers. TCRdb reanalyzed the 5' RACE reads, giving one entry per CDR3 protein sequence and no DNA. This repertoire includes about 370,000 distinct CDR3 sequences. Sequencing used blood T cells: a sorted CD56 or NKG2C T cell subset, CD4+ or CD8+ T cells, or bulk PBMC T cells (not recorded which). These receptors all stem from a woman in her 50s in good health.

The CDR3 loop reads CASGLVEGSRPRNIQYF. The chain employs TRBV12-5 and TRBJ2-4; the D gene TCRdb calls, TRBD1, cannot be checked with no DNA. CDR1 LGHNT and CDR2 FRNRAP come from the germline V gene. This CDR3 comprises 17 residues.

CDR3 in amino acids: CASSQEGRILRDTIYF. The chain couples TRBV4-1 to TRBJ1-3. The CDR3 length is 16 residues. Germline V CDR1 and CDR2: MGHRA, YSYEKL.

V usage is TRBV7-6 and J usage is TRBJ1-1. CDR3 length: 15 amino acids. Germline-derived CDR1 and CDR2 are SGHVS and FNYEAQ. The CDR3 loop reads CASTKNLQDNTEAFF.

CDR3 amino acids: CASRVQPYEQYF. The chain has TRBV2 and TRBJ2-7. This CDR3 contains 12 residues. Germline lookup yields CDR1 SNHLY and CDR2 FYNNEI. The variable domain in full, with the rest retrieved from reference TRBV2 and TRBJ2-7, is EPEVTQTPSHQVTQMGQEVILRCVPISNHLYFYWYRQILGQKVEFLVSFYNNEISEKSEIFDDQFSVERPDGSNFTLKIRSTKLEDSAMYFCASRVQPYEQYFGPGTRLTVT.

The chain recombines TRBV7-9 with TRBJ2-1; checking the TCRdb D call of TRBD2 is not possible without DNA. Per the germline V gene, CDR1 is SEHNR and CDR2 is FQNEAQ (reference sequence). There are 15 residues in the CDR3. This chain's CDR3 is CASSLDGWEVHEQFF. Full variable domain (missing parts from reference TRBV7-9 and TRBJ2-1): DTGVSQNPRHKITKRGQNVTFRCDPISEHNRLYWYRQTLGQGPEFLTYFQNEAQLEKSRLLSDRFSAERPKGSFSTLEIQRTEQGDSAMYLCASSLDGWEVHEQFFGPGTRLTVL.

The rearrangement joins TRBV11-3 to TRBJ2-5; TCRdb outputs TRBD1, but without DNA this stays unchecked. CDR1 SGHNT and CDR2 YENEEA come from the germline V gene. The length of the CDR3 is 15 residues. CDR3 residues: CASSFGGTGGETQYF.

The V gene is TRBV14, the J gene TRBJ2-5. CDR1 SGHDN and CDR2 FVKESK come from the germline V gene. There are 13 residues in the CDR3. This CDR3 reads CASSHLNQETQYF.

The CDR3 sequence is CASSPSLGRSYNEQFF. The V call is TRBV9, the J call TRBJ2-1; TCRdb lists TRBD2, though no DNA is available to test this call. Germline V gives CDR1 SGDLS, CDR2 YYNGEE. The length of the CDR3 is 16 residues.

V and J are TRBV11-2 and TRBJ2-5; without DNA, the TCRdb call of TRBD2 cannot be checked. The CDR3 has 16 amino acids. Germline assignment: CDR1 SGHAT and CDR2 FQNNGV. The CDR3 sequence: CASSQKGLADQETQYF.

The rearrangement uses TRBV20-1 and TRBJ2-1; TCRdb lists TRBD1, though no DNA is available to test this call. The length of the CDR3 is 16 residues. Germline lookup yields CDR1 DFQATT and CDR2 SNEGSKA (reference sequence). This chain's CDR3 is CSASGWAKGSYNEQFF.

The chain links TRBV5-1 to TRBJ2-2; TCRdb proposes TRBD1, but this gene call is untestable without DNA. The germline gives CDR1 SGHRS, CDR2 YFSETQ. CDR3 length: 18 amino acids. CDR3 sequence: CASSRADRGGANTGELFF.

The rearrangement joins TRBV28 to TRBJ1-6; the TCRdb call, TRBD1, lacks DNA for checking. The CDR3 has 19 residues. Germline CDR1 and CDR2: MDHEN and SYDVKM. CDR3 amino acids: CASTLRPPFNTLTNSPLHF.

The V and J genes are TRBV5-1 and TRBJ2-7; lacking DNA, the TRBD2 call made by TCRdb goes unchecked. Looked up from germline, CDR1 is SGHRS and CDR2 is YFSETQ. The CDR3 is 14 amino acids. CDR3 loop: CASSLIAGAYEQYF.

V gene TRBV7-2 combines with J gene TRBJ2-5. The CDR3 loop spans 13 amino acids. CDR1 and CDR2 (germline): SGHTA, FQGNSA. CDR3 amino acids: CASSLFIRETQYF.

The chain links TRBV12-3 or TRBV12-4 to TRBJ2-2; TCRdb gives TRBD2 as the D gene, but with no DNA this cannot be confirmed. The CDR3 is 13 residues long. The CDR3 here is CASSFTGLGELFF.

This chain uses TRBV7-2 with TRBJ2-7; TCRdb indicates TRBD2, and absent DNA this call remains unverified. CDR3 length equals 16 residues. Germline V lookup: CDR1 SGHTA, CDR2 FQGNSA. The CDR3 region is CASSKGDGRAGREQYF.

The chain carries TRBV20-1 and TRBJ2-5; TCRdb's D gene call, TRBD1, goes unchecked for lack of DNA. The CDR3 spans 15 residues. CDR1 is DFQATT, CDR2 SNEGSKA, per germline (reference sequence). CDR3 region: CSATRQAGPRETQYF.

CDR3 residues: CASSQIDSEAFF. This rearrangement joins TRBV4-1 to TRBJ1-1. Per the germline V gene, CDR1 is MGHRA and CDR2 is YSYEKL. CDR3 size: 12 residues.

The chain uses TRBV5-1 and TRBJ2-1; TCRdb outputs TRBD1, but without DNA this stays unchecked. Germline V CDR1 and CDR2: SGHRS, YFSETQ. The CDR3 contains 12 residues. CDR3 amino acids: CASSRDWVEQFF. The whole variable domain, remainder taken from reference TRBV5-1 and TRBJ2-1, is KAGVTQTPRYLIKTRGQQVTLSCSPISGHRSVSWYQQTPGQGLQFLFEYFSETQRNKGNFPGRFSGRQFSNSRSEMNVSTLELGDSALYLCASSRDWVEQFFGPGTRLTVL.

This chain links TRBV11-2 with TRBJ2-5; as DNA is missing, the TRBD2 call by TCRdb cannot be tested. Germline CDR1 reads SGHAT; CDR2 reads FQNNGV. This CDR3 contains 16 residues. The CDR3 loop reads CASSLVRGRPQETQYF. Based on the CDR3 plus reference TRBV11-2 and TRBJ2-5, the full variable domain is EAGVAQSPRYKIIEKRQSVAFWCNPISGHATLYWYQQILGQGPKLLIQFQNNGVVDDSQLPKDRFSAERLKGVDSTLKIQPAKLEDSAVYLCASSLVRGRPQETQYFGPGTRLLVL.

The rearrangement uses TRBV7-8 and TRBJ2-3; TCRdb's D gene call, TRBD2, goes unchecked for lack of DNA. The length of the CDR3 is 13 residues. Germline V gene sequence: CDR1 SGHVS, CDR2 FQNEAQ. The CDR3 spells CASSPGTFDTQYF. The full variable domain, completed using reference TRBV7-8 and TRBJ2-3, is GAGVSQSPRYKVAKRGQDVALRCDPISGHVSLFWYQQALGQGPEFLTYFQNEAQLDKSGLPSDRFFAERPEGSVSTLKIQRTQQEDSAVYLCASSPGTFDTQYFGPGTRLTVL.

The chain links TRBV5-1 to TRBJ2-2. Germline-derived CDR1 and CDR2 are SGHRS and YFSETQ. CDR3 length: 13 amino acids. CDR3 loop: CASSGRGTGELFF.

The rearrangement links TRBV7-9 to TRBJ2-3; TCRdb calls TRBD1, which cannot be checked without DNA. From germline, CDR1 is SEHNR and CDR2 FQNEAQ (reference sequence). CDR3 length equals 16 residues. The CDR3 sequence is CASSAGTLRPTDTQYF.

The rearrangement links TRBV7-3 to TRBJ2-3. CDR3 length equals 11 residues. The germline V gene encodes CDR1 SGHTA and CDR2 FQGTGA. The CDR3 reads CASGDSDTQYF. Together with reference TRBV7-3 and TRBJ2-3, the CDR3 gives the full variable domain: GAGVSQTPSNKVTEKGKYVELRCDPISGHTALYWYRQSLGQGPEFLIYFQGTGAADDSGLPNDRFFAVRPEGSVSTLKIQRTERGDSAVYLCASGDSDTQYFGPGTRLTVL.